Below are 26 T cell receptor beta chains sequenced from a single sample in a study of T-cell reconstitution after alpha-beta-depleted transplantation in children. It was with unique molecular identifiers that the TCRbeta library was prepared. TCRdb re-derived calls from the PCR reads in MiXCR, one entry per CDR3 protein. The sample lists about 980,000 distinct CDR3 sequences, about 26% occurring once. The starting material was PBMCs, mostly from graft donor cells, obtained 360 days after TCRalphabeta/CD19-depleted stem cell transplant. Every receptor here comes from a boy under three years old who had a stem cell transplant for SCID, so the T cells may come from the graft donor.

This clonotype has just one count. The CDR3 DNA reads as TGTGCCTGGTACAGGGTGGACACTGAAGCTTTCTTT. It encodes CAWYRVDTEAFF. The rearrangement uses TRBV30 and TRBJ1-1; possible D gene TRBD1, 6 bases. With 5 bases removed from V and 3 bases from J, the gap between germline ends came to 10 bases. The CDR3 is 12 residues long. CDR1 is GTSNPN, CDR2 SVGIG, per germline (reference sequence).

J is TRBJ2-2 and V is TRBV29-1, with unresolved D. The CDR3 is 14 residues long. From germline, CDR1 is SQVTM and CDR2 ANQGSEA. V shed 5 bases and J shed 6 bases, with 16 bases lying between them. CDR3 DNA: TGCAGCGTTCGTGGTGGGGTTCCCCCCGGGGAGCTGTTTTTT. Translating it yields CSVRGGVPPGELFF.

The rearrangement joins TRBV7-9 to TRBJ2-1, with D possibly TRBD1 on 6 matching bases. Germline-derived CDR1 and CDR2 are SEHNR and FQNEAQ (reference sequence). This CDR3 contains 13 residues. V lost 5 bases and J 9 bases, leaving 14 bases between the germline ends. The CDR3 sequence is CASSPYRASEQFF. CDR3 bases: TGTGCCAGCAGCCCCTACAGGGCCAGTGAGCAGTTCTTC.

This clonotype turned up a few times. As DNA, the CDR3 is TGCAGCGTGAACAGGGACAGGGTTGAGCAGTTCTTC. Translating it yields CSVNRDRVEQFF. The chain recombines TRBV29-1 with TRBJ2-1; TRBD1 matches 9 bases. Germline V lookup: CDR1 SQVTM, CDR2 ANQGSEA. The CDR3 length is 12 residues. Trimming cost V 6 bases and J 9 bases; bases outside gene matches: 6.

This clonotype showed up just a few times. The gene calls are TRBV12-3 or TRBV12-4 and TRBJ1-4; D ambiguous. V was clipped by 6 bases and J by 6 bases, with 5 bases between them. The CDR3 spans 11 residues. The CDR3 coding sequence is TGTGCCAGCAGCATCGATGAAAAACTGTTTTTT. Residues: CASSIDEKLFF.

This clonotype was seen a single time. This chain connects TRBV12-5 to TRBJ2-5, with D maybe TRBD1 (5 bases). The length of the CDR3 is 13 residues. Trimming removed 5 bases from V and 7 bases from J, with 14 bases in between. Per germline, CDR1 LGHNT and CDR2 FRNRAP. This CDR3 reads CASGPNSQGTQYF. CDR3 in DNA: TGTGCTAGTGGTCCCAACTCCCAGGGGACCCAGTACTTC.

Only a few counts were recorded for this clonotype. The chain links TRBV10-3 to TRBJ1-5; possibly TRBD1 for D (6 bases). Trimming shortened V by 7 bases and J by 5 bases, and 12 bases separated the two germline ends. Germline loops: CDR1 ENHRY, CDR2 SYGVKD. CDR3 size: 13 residues. The CDR3 DNA is TGTGCCATCAATAAGGGGGAAGATCAGCCCCAGCATTTT. This translates into CAINKGEDQPQHF.

This chain uses TRBV12-3 or TRBV12-4 with TRBJ2-3; 9 bases agree with TRBD2. V trimming: 5 bases; J trimming: 10 bases; junction bases outside the gene matches: 13. There are 15 residues in the CDR3. CDR3 sequence reads: CASSRVGLASLAQYF. DNA of the CDR3: TGTGCCAGCAGTCGAGTGGGACTAGCTTCTTTGGCGCAGTATTTT.

The V gene is TRBV24-1, the J gene TRBJ2-1; D gene uncertain. The CDR3 extends over 12 amino acids. Germline lookup yields CDR1 KGHDR and CDR2 SFDVKD. V lost 5 bases, J lost 6 bases, and 7 bases lay in between. In nucleotides, the CDR3 is TGTGCCACCAGTGGAAATAGCAATGAGCAGTTCTTC. It yields the protein CATSGNSNEQFF.

Only a few counts were recorded for this clonotype. The chain joins TRBV11-2 to TRBJ2-5; D gene ambiguous. There are 13 residues in the CDR3. Germline V gives CDR1 SGHAT, CDR2 FQNNGV. Deletions cut 1 base from V and 9 bases from J, with 12 bases between. This CDR3 is CASSLGVVRAQYF. CDR3 bases: TGTGCCAGCAGCTTAGGGGTTGTACGGGCCCAGTACTTC.

This clonotype was recorded only once. V and J are TRBV20-1 and TRBJ2-5; 12 bases align to TRBD2. With V trimmed by 3 bases and J by 5 bases, 10 bases remained unmatched. Looked up from germline, CDR1 is DFQATT and CDR2 is SNEGSKA (reference sequence). The CDR3 totals 16 residues. The CDR3 loop reads CSASRLLAGGPETQYF. The CDR3 DNA follows: TGCAGTGCTAGCCGGCTCCTAGCGGGGGGGCCTGAGACCCAGTACTTC.

This clonotype was detected a few times. The chain couples TRBV12-3 or TRBV12-4 to TRBJ2-3; 8 bases agree with TRBD1. The CDR3 sequence is 16 residues long. V lost 5 bases, J lost 4 bases, and 11 bases stayed unmatched. As DNA, the CDR3 is TGTGCCAGCAGTCACCTAGACAGGGGTCGGGCAGATACGCAGTATTTT. It translates to CASSHLDRGRADTQYF.

This clonotype was observed a handful of times. This rearrangement joins TRBV5-1 to TRBJ2-1; 9 bases align to TRBD1. Germline-derived CDR1 and CDR2 are SGHRS and YFSETQ. The junction had 6 bases not matched to a gene; V was cut back by 7 bases and J by 4 bases. The CDR3 is made up of 14 amino acids. CDR3 protein: CASHPGQGYNEQFF. The DNA of the CDR3 is TGCGCCAGCCACCCGGGACAGGGATACAATGAGCAGTTCTTC.

The chain employs TRBV7-2 and TRBJ2-2, with D uncertain. The CDR3 contains 13 residues. The V gene's germline CDR1 is SGHTA and CDR2 FQGNSA. Trimming shortened V by 1 base and J by 8 bases, and 8 bases separated the two germline ends. CDR3 loop: CASSLELAGELFF. The CDR3 DNA follows: TGTGCCAGCAGCTTAGAGTTGGCGGGGGAGCTGTTTTTT.

This clonotype was seen more than once but under ten times. The chain is built from TRBV14 and TRBJ2-1; 7 bases are shared with TRBD1. Germline assignment: CDR1 SGHDN and CDR2 FVKESK. Trimming cost V 5 bases and J 10 bases; bases outside gene matches: 5. The CDR3 contains 12 residues. CDR3 bases: TGTGCCAGCAGCTTTTGGACAGGCGAGCAGTTCTTC. Its protein product is CASSFWTGEQFF.

There are a few counts of this clonotype. V and J are TRBV12-3 or TRBV12-4 and TRBJ2-3; D possibly matches TRBD1 or TRBD2 (6 bases each). The V and J ends lost 10 bases and 4 bases respectively, with 21 bases between them. CDR3 length: 15 amino acids. In DNA form, the CDR3 reads TGTGCCACCAAGGTCGGGGGCGGATGGGCAGATACGCAGTATTTT. Amino acids: CATKVGGGWADTQYF.

The rearrangement joins TRBV4-3 to TRBJ2-7; TRBD1 matches 8 bases. CDR3 size: 15 residues. CDR1 is LGHNA, CDR2 YSLEER, per germline. The V gene end was trimmed by 4 bases and the J gene end by 6 bases; junction bases not matched to a gene: 11. The CDR3 DNA reads TGCGCCAGCAGCCTAGGGGCAGGGGGCTTGAGCGAGCAGTACTTC. Its protein product is CASSLGAGGLSEQYF.

The chain is built from TRBV20-1 and TRBJ2-1; 9 bases align to TRBD1. There are 15 residues in the CDR3. Germline CDR1 and CDR2: DFQATT and SNEGSKA (reference sequence). J lost 4 bases, V lost 2 bases, and 6 bases had no gene match. The CDR3 protein is CSARSGTGWYNEQFF. The CDR3 DNA sequence: TGCAGTGCTAGATCGGGGACAGGGTGGTACAATGAGCAGTTCTTC.

This clonotype was observed a handful of times. The chain uses TRBV27 and TRBJ2-7; D might be TRBD2 (7 bases). The ends were cut back, 0 bases at V and 4 bases at J, with 13 bases in the middle. The CDR3 length is 15 residues. Germline CDR1 MNHEY, CDR2 SMNVEV (reference sequence). The CDR3 region is CASSLSRAGAYEQYF. The CDR3 bases are TGTGCCAGCAGTTTATCAAGGGCGGGGGCATACGAGCAGTACTTC.

This rearrangement joins TRBV20-1 to TRBJ2-1, with no clear D. CDR1 is DFQATT and CDR2 is SNEGSKA in the germline V gene (reference sequence). The CDR3 extends over 13 amino acids. The V and J ends lost 5 bases and 7 bases respectively, with 15 bases between them. This CDR3 reads CSALGQVANEQFF. For the CDR3, the DNA is TGCAGTGCTCTCGGGCAAGTTGCGAATGAGCAGTTCTTC.

The chain joins TRBV20-1 to TRBJ2-3; 7 bases map to TRBD2. The germline gives CDR1 DFQATT, CDR2 SNEGSKA (reference sequence). The CDR3 covers 16 residues. Trimming removed 0 bases from V and 0 bases from J; junction bases left unmatched: 6. The CDR3 protein is CSARDRLALSTDTQYF. The CDR3 region has the DNA TGCAGTGCTAGAGACCGACTAGCCCTTAGCACAGATACGCAGTATTTT.

As regards this clonotype: This is likely a read error, given that the CDR3 carries no conserved phenylalanine or tryptophan at its end. The chain couples TRBV18 to TRBJ1-4; D is uncertain. The CDR3 has 12 residues. Germline V gene lookup returns CDR1 KGHSH and CDR2 LQKENI. Trimming removed 8 bases at V and 8 bases at J, with 12 bases between. The CDR3 loop reads CASTQSREKLFC. DNA of the CDR3: TGTGCCAGCACCCAAAGCCGCGAAAAACTGTTTTGT.

This clonotype showed up just a few times. For the CDR3, the DNA is TGTGCCAGCAGGCGGAGCGGGGCCCATTACGAGCAGTACTTC. Its protein product is CASRRSGAHYEQYF. J is TRBJ2-7 and V is TRBV7-9; 7 bases agree with TRBD2. Germline assignment: CDR1 SEHNR and CDR2 FQNEAQ (reference sequence). This CDR3 is 14 amino acids long. V gave up 6 bases and J gave up 4 bases; unmatched junction bases: 9.

This clonotype has more than one count but fewer than ten. V gene TRBV5-6 combines with J gene TRBJ2-5, with D hard to call. V lost 1 base and J 5 bases, leaving 12 bases between the germline ends. Germline lookup yields CDR1 SGHDT and CDR2 YYEEEE. This CDR3 has 14 residues. CDR3 residues: CASSLLILWETQYF. CDR3 nucleotides: TGTGCCAGCAGCTTGCTGATCCTGTGGGAGACCCAGTACTTC.

The gene calls are TRBV5-4 and TRBJ1-2; the D gene is possibly TRBD1 (5 bases). V gave up 5 bases and J gave up 1 base, with 15 bases separating them. Germline V gene data show CDR1 as SGHNT and CDR2 as YYREEE (reference sequence). The CDR3 loop spans 15 amino acids. The CDR3 DNA is TGTGCCAGCAGGGAAAATACAGGTTATAACTATGGCTACACCTTC. Amino acid sequence: CASRENTGYNYGYTF.

The sample holds a few counts of this clonotype. Mismatch with germline at one junction end may stem from a read error. J is TRBJ1-1 and V is TRBV20-1; 7 bases fit TRBD1. Germline-derived CDR1 and CDR2 are DFQATT and SNEGSKA (reference sequence). The CDR3 totals 13 residues. The CDR3 loop is CSAPDRVKTEAFF. The CDR3 DNA reads as TGCAGTGCCCCCGACAGGGTGAAGACTGAAGCTTTCTTT.